Given below is one T cell receptor (beta chain) in context. This sample was included in a study of blood T cell repertoires in COVID-19. At the level of the study: From the United States, Italy and Spain came samples of acute and convalescent COVID-19. From T cells, B-cell-depleted T cells, or PBMCs came the material, which was cDNA or gDNA.

As processed by the authors: Cell counts per sample came from amplifying reference gene primers. Some clones are missing from TCRdb's copy, which holds only in-frame ones; the method was immunoSEQ multiplex PCR. For V, J and clone size, that table is used; D and trimming come from the DNA. This table has roughly 140,000 clones, around 82% appearing once. The TCR comes from a human donor in a cohort sampled during active COVID-19. The specimen sequenced was peripheral blood.

The CDR3 loop reads CASSPPRGNTIYF. In DNA form, the CDR3 reads TGTGCCAGCAGCCCCCCTCGGGGGAACACCATATATTTT. This chain uses TRBV7-9 with TRBJ1-3, with D maybe TRBD1 (5 bases). Germline V lookup: CDR1 SEHNR, CDR2 FQNEAQ (reference sequence). V lost 5 bases to trimming and J lost 7 bases, with 12 bases between them. This CDR3 comprises 13 residues.